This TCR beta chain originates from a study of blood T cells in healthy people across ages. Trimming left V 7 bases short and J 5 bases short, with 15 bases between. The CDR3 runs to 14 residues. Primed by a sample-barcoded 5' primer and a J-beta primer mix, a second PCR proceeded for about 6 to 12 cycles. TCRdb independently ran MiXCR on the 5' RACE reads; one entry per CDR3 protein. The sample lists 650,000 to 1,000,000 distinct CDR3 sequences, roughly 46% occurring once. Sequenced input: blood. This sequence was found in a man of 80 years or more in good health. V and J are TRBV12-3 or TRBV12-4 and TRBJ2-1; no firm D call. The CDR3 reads CASILAGSNNEQFF. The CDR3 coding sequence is TGTGCCAGCATCTTGGCCGGGTCGAACAATGAGCAGTTCTTC.